A selection of T cell receptor beta chains follows, all from one sample in a study of blood T cell repertoires in COVID-19. Using immunoSEQ multiplex PCR, the repertoire was profiled, and TCRdb retains in-frame clones only, with some absent. The sample consists of approximately 85,000 clones, 85% to 95% of them appearing once. Sequenced: peripheral blood. These receptors originate from an older woman with active COVID-19. CDR3s include the opening cysteine and the closing phenylalanine or tryptophan. D genes are given only for firm matches. Expanded clones get a size class; other rows say once, few or many, or leave the size out.

len	d_gene	v_gene	abundance	j_gene	CDR3nt	CDR3aa
15	-	TRBV2	-	TRBJ2-5	TGTGCCAGCAGTGAACCCAGGACAGCTCAAGAGACCCAGTACTTC	CASSEPRTAQETQYF
15	-	TRBV5-1	-	TRBJ2-1	TGCGCCAGCAGCTTGACTCTAGCACCTTACAATGAGCAGTTCTTC	CASSLTLAPYNEQFF
19	TRBD1	TRBV4-1	-	TRBJ1-5	TGCGCCAGCAGCCAGGCTCGTATCCACAGGGGACTTAGCAATCAGCCCCAGCATTTT	CASSQARIHRGLSNQPQHF
13	TRBD1	TRBV19	-	TRBJ1-2	TGTGCCAGTATGAAACAGGGGGCCTATGGCTACACCTTC	CASMKQGAYGYTF
16	TRBD2	TRBV3-1/TRBV3-2	-	TRBJ2-1	TGTGCCAGCAGCCTAGGGGGGACTAGCGGGTACAATGAGCAGTTCTTC	CASSLGGTSGYNEQFF
18	-	TRBV21-1	-	TRBJ2-1	TGTGCCAGCAGCAAAAAAGGGCAGGGGCCATTTTCCTACAATGAGCAGTTCTTC	CASSKKGQGPFSYNEQFF
12	-	TRBV27	-	TRBJ1-2	TGTGCCAGCAGTGTGGGACGGCCGGGGGACACCTTC	CASSVGRPGDTF
14	-	TRBV24-1	-	TRBJ2-2	TGTGCCACCAGTATCAGATCGAACACCGGGGAGCTGTTTTTT	CATSIRSNTGELFF
17	-	TRBV2	-	TRBJ2-4	TGTGCCAGCAGTGAAGCCGGGGCCACAGGGGCCAAAAACATTCAGTACTTC	CASSEAGATGAKNIQYF
14	-	TRBV6-6	-	TRBJ2-7	TGTGCCAGCAGTTCCGCCGACAGGCCGGGCGAGCAGTACTTC	CASSSADRPGEQYF
14	-	TRBV11-1	-	TRBJ1-1	TGTGCCAGCAGAATAGTCAGGGAAAACCCAGAAGCTTTCTTT	CASRIVRENPEAFF
14	-	TRBV28	-	TRBJ1-1	TGTGCCAGCAGAGACCATAGCGGGTCCGGAGAAGCTTTCTTT	CASRDHSGSGEAFF
18	TRBD2	TRBV5-1	-	TRBJ2-7	TGCGCCAGCAGCTCCCATAGCGGGGGTGGTTCACGCCGTGACGAGCAGTACTTC	CASSSHSGGGSRRDEQYF
13	-	TRBV12-3/TRBV12-4	-	TRBJ1-2	TGTGCCAGCAGTTTCCGAGGGGGAAATGGCTACACCTTC	CASSFRGGNGYTF
12	-	TRBV9	-	TRBJ2-1	TGTGCCAGCAGCCCCCTGTCCGGTGAGCAGTTCTTC	CASSPLSGEQFF
12	-	TRBV29-1	-	TRBJ1-2	TGCAGCGTTGCCGGAGCCAACTATGGCTACACCTTC	CSVAGANYGYTF
15	-	TRBV5-1	once	TRBJ1-1	TGCGCCAGCAGCTTGGAAGGGATCGAGGGCACTGAAGCTTTCTTT	CASSLEGIEGTEAFF
13	-	TRBV19	-	TRBJ2-2	TGTGCCAGTCAAACAGCCAACACCGGGGAGCTGTTTTTT	CASQTANTGELFF